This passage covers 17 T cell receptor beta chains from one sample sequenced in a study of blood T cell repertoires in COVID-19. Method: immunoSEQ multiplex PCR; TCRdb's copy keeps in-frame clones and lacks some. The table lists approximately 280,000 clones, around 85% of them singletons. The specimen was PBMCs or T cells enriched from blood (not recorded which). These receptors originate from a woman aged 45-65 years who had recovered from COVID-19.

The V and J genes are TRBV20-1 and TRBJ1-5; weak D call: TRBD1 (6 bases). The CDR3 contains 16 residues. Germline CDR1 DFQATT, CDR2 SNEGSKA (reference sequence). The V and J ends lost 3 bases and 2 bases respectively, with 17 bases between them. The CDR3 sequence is CSASRDKRYRNQPQHF. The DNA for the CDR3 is TGCAGTGCTAGTAGGGACAAACGGTACCGCAATCAGCCCCAGCATTTT.

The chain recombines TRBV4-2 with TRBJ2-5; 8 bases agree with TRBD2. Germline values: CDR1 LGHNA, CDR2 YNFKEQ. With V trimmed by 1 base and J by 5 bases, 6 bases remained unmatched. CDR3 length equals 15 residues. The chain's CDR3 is CASSQAGTSMETQYF. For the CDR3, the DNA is TGTGCCAGCAGCCAAGCCGGGACTAGTATGGAGACCCAGTACTTC.

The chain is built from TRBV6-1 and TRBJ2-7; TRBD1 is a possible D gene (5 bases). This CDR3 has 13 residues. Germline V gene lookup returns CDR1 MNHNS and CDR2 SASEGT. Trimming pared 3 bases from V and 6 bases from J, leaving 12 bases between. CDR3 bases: TGTGCCAGCAGTGAGTCAGGGTGGGGCGAGCAGTACTTC. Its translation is CASSESGWGEQYF.

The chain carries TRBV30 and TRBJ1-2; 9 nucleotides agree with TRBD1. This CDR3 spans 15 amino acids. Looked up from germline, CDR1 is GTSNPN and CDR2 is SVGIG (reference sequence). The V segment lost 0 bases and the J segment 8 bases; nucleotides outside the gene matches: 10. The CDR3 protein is CAWSVGDRELYGYTF. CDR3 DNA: TGTGCCTGGAGTGTGGGGGACAGGGAGCTTTACGGCTACACCTTC.

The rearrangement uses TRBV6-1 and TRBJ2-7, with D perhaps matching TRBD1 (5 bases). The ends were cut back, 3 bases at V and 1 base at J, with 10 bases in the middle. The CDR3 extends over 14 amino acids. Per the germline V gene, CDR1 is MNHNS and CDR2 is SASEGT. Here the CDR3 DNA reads TGTGCCAGCAGTGATAACAGGAGATCCTACGAGCAGTACTTC. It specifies CASSDNRRSYEQYF.

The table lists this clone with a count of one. The CDR3 DNA is TGTGCCAGCAGCGTAGCTTCCGGAAACACCATATATTTT. Protein: CASSVASGNTIYF. The chain is built from TRBV9 and TRBJ1-3; no reliable D call. Germline values: CDR1 SGDLS, CDR2 YYNGEE. Trimming stripped 0 bases from V and 4 bases from J, with 5 bases between. There are 13 residues in the CDR3.

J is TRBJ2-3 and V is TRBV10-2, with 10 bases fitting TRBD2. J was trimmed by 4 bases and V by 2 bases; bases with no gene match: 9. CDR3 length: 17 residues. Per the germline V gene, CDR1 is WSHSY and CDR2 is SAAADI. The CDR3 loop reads CASSEPTSLAGPDTQYF. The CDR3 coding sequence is TGCGCCAGCAGTGAGCCGACGTCACTAGCGGGACCAGATACGCAGTATTTT.

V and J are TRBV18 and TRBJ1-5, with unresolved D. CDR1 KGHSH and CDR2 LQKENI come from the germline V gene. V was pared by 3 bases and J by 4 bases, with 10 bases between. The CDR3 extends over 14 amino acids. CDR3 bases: TGTGCCAGCTCACCTCAGGCGGGAAATCAGCCCCAGCATTTT. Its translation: CASSPQAGNQPQHF.

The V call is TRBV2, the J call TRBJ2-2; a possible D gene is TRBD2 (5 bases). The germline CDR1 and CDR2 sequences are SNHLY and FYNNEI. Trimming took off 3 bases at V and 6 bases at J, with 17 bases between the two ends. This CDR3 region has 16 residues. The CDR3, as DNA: TGTGCCAGCAGTGATATTCTCGGGCTAGCTGCCGGGGAGCTGTTTTTT. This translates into CASSDILGLAAGELFF.

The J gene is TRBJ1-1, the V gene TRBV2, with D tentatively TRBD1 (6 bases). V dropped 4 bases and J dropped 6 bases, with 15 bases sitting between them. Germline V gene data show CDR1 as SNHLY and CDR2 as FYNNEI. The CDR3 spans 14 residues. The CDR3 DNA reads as TGTGCCAGCAGTGGGACCCGGACAGTAGCTGAAGCTTTCTTT. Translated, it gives CASSGTRTVAEAFF. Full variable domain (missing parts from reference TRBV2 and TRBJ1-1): EPEVTQTPSHQVTQMGQEVILRCVPISNHLYFYWYRQILGQKVEFLVSFYNNEISEKSEIFDDQFSVERPDGSNFTLKIRSTKLEDSAMYFCASSGTRTVAEAFFGQGTRLTVV.

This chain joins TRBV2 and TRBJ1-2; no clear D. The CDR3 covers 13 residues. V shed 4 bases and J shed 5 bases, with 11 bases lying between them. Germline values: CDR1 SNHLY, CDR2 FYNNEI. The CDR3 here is CASSGAVPYGYTF. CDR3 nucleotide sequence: TGTGCCAGCAGTGGGGCCGTTCCTTATGGCTACACCTTC.

The CDR3 protein is CASSSLNSNQPQHF. The CDR3 region has the DNA TGTGCCAGTAGTTCCCTTAATAGCAATCAGCCCCAGCATTTT. V gene TRBV19 combines with J gene TRBJ1-5; D not resolved. V shed 5 bases and J shed 0 bases, with 8 bases lying between them. The CDR3 runs 14 residues. From germline, CDR1 is LNHDA and CDR2 SQIVND (reference sequence).

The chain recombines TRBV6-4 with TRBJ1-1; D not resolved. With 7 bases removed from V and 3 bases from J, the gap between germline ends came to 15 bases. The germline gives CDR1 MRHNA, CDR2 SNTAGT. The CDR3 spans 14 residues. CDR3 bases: TGTGCCAGCACCGCCGTGAAGAGAGACACTGAAGCTTTCTTT. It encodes CASTAVKRDTEAFF.

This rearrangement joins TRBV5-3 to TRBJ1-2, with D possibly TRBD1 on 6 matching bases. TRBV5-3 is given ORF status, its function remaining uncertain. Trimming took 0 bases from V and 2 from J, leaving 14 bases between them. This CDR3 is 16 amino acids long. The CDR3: CARSLDRQAENYGYTF. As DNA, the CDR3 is TGTGCCAGAAGCTTGGACCGACAGGCAGAGAACTATGGCTACACCTTC.

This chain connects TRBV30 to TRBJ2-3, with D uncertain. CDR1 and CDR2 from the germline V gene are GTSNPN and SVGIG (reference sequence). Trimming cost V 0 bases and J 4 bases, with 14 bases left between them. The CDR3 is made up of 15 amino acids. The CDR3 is CAWSVLVGPPDTQYF. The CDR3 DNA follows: TGTGCCTGGAGTGTACTGGTGGGCCCTCCAGATACGCAGTATTTT.

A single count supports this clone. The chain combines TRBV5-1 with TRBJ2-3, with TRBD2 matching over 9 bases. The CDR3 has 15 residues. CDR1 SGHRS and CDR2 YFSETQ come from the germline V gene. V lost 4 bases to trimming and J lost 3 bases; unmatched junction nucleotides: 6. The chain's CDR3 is CASSLAGYTTDTQYF. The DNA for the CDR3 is TGCGCCAGCAGCCTAGCGGGATATACGACAGATACGCAGTATTTT.

The CDR3 DNA reads TGTGCCACCATGGGGCCGTATTCCTACGAGCAGTACTTC. This translates into CATMGPYSYEQYF. V gene TRBV19 combines with J gene TRBJ2-7; tentatively, D is TRBD1 (5 bases). With 10 bases removed from V and 1 base from J, the gap between germline ends came to 14 bases. Germline V CDR1 and CDR2: LNHDA, SQIVND (reference sequence). The CDR3 runs to 13 residues.